These 12 T cell receptor beta chains share one sample of origin, sequenced in a study of metastatic and nonmetastatic thyroid tumors. The entire patient cohort was treatment-naive prior to thyroid surgery. With MiXCR, TCRdb reprocessed the PCR reads. The data show 20,000 or so clones, less than 35% seen once. Sample: blood. These receptors all come from a female donor with papillary thyroid cancer or a benign thyroid nodule (not recorded which). Some clones in this sample may be carry-over from other donors' samples.

This clone is medium-sized within its sample. This sequence joins TRBV13 and TRBJ2-2, with 10 bases identical to TRBD2. J lost 4 bases, V lost 4 bases, and 6 bases had no gene match. Germline V lookup: CDR1 PRHDT, CDR2 FYEKMQ (reference sequence). The CDR3 runs to 16 residues. This CDR3 reads CASSSLAGGATGELFF. CDR3 bases: TGTGCCAGCAGCTCCTTAGCGGGAGGCGCCACCGGGGAGCTGTTTTTT.

By sample fraction, this clone is medium-sized (0.01 to 0.1%). The chain couples TRBV12-3 or TRBV12-4 to TRBJ2-5; D remains unclear. V lost 3 bases and J lost 5, with 10 bases in between. CDR3 length: 13 amino acids. As DNA, the CDR3 is TGTGCCAGCAGTTTCCGTCAGGTCGAGACCCAGTACTTC. Encoded protein: CASSFRQVETQYF.

The V and J genes are TRBV2 and TRBJ1-2; D is possibly TRBD1 (5 bases). The ends were cut back, 3 bases at V and 6 bases at J, with 20 bases in the middle. The CDR3 length is 16 residues. The germline gives CDR1 SNHLY, CDR2 FYNNEI. Written as DNA, the CDR3 is TGTGCCAGCAGTGAGTCGTGGGACCCGCGTTCCCATGGCTACACCTTC. Translating it yields CASSESWDPRSHGYTF.

The gene calls are TRBV12-3 or TRBV12-4 and TRBJ2-6; maybe TRBD2 (5 bases). The CDR3 has 16 amino acids. Deletions cut 3 bases from V and 0 bases from J, with 9 bases between. For the CDR3, the DNA is TGTGCCAGCAGTTTGGCCCGGGGCTCTGGGGCCAACGTCCTGACTTTC. Amino acid sequence: CASSLARGSGANVLTF.

This clone was counted a few times. J is TRBJ1-2 and V is TRBV28, with 7 bases matching TRBD1. This CDR3 spans 13 amino acids. Germline CDR1 and CDR2: MDHEN and SYDVKM. Unmatched junction bases numbered 4, after V lost 9 bases and J lost 0 bases. CDR3 residues: CASRDSTNYGYTF. In DNA form, the CDR3 reads TGTGCCAGTCGGGACAGCACTAACTATGGCTACACCTTC.

This clone has a count of ten or more. The rearrangement joins TRBV5-6 to TRBJ2-7, with 12 bases matching TRBD2. Per germline, CDR1 SGHDT and CDR2 YYEEEE. The CDR3 is made up of 16 amino acids. J lost 2 bases, V lost 4 bases, and 7 bases had no gene match. CDR3 nucleotide sequence: TGTGCCAGCAGCGGACGGACTAGCGGGAAAACCTACGAGCAGTACTTC. Translation: CASSGRTSGKTYEQYF.

To note about this clone: This sequence may be a read error, since a much larger clone differs from it by one base. The CDR3 protein is CASSHASAGLAFF. In DNA form, the CDR3 reads TGTGCCAGCAGCCATGCCTCCGCAGGGCTTGCTTTCTTT. The chain employs TRBV14 and TRBJ1-1; D is possibly TRBD1 (5 bases). Per germline, CDR1 SGHDN and CDR2 FVKESK. Trimming pared 3 bases from V and 11 bases from J, leaving 16 bases between. The CDR3 runs to 13 residues.

The chain carries TRBV20-1 and TRBJ1-6; D not certain. Trimming removed 5 bases from V and 0 bases from J, with 11 bases in between. The V gene's germline CDR1 is DFQATT and CDR2 SNEGSKA (reference sequence). The CDR3 is made up of 15 amino acids. The CDR3 region is CSAWEKSSYNSPLHF. Written as DNA, the CDR3 is TGCAGTGCTTGGGAGAAGAGCTCCTATAATTCACCCCTCCACTTT.

The chain joins TRBV2 to TRBJ2-1; 8 bases map to TRBD1. The CDR3 totals 14 residues. Unmatched junction bases numbered 9, after V lost 8 bases and J lost 6 bases. CDR1 is SNHLY, CDR2 FYNNEI, per germline. The CDR3 DNA is TGTGCCAGCCAACCGGGACAGGACTGCAATGAGCAGTTCTTC. This sequence encodes CASQPGQDCNEQFF.

This clone was detected ten times or more. This rearrangement joins TRBV2 to TRBJ2-5, with 11 positions matching TRBD2. The germline gives CDR1 SNHLY, CDR2 FYNNEI. The CDR3 has 14 amino acids. Trimming took 10 bases from V and 1 from J; bases not matched to a gene: 5. The DNA for the CDR3 is TGTGCCACCCGACTAGCGGGGTCCCAAGAGACCCAGTACTTC. It translates to CATRLAGSQETQYF.

This chain uses TRBV10-3 with TRBJ1-5, with D hard to call. Germline lookup yields CDR1 ENHRY and CDR2 SYGVKD. This CDR3 spans 15 amino acids. V dropped 3 bases and J dropped 4 bases, with 13 bases sitting between them. CDR3 sequence: CAISDPGYINQPQHF. The CDR3 coding sequence is TGTGCCATCAGTGACCCAGGCTATATTAATCAGCCCCAGCATTTT.

By share of the sample, this clone is medium-sized (0.01 to 0.1%). The chain recombines TRBV15 with TRBJ2-7; TRBD1 matches 7 bases. This CDR3 is 13 amino acids long. V shed 1 base, J shed 7 bases, and the junction held 4 bases outside the gene matches. Looked up from germline, CDR1 is LNHNV and CDR2 is YYDKDF (reference sequence). The CDR3 region is CATSRGQGREQYF. CDR3 nucleotides: TGTGCCACCAGCAGAGGACAGGGCCGGGAGCAGTACTTC.